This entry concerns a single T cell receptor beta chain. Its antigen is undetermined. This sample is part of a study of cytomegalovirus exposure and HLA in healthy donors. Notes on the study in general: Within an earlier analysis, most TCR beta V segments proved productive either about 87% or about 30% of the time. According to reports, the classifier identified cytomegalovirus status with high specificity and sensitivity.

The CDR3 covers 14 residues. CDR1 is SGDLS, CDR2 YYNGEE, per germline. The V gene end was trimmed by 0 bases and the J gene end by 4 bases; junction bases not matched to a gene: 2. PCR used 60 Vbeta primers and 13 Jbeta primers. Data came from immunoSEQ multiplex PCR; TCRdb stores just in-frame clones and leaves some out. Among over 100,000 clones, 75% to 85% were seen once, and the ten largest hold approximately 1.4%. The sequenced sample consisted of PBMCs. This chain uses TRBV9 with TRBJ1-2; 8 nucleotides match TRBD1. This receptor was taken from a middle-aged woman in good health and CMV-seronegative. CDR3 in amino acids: CASSVGGQGYGYTF. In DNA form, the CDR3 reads TGTGCCAGCAGCGTAGGAGGACAGGGCTATGGCTACACCTTC.